The present T cell receptor (beta chain) was sequenced within a study of blood T cell repertoires in COVID-19. Using immunoSEQ multiplex PCR, the repertoire was profiled, and TCRdb retains in-frame clones only, with some absent. Seen here are 90,000 to 120,000 clones, 90% to 95% observed once, and the top ten hold approximately 1.3%. The CDR3 spans 16 residues. From germline, CDR1 is SGDLS and CDR2 YYNGEE. V was shortened by 0 bases and J by 0 bases, with 11 bases between the two germline ends. The receptor was isolated from a woman aged 25 to 39 with acute or convalescent COVID-19. The sequencing input was peripheral blood. V is TRBV9 and J is TRBJ2-3; the D gene is possibly TRBD2 (6 bases). This CDR3 reads CASSVGPGTSTDTQYF. The CDR3 DNA reads as TGTGCCAGCAGCGTAGGGCCGGGGACTAGCACAGATACGCAGTATTTT. Drawing the rest from reference TRBV9 and TRBJ2-3, the complete variable domain is DSGVTQTPKHLITATGQRVTLRCSPRSGDLSVYWYQQSLDQGLQFLIQYYNGEERAKGNILERFSAQQFPDLHSELNLSSLELGDSALYFCASSVGPGTSTDTQYFGPGTRLTVL.